Listed below are T cell receptor beta chains from one sample, sequenced in a study of blood T cell repertoires in COVID-19. The protocol was immunoSEQ multiplex PCR, while the TCRdb copy is restricted to in-frame clones and leaves out a portion. The sample includes 300,000 to 350,000 clones, roughly 87% of them seen just once. Sequenced sample: peripheral blood. These receptors all come from a man between 18 and 35 years old with active or convalescent COVID-19. The CDR3 runs from the conserved cysteine through the conserved F or W. Each record gives: V gene, D gene, J gene, clone size, CDR3 protein, CDR3 DNA. D genes are given only for firm matches. The size field is filled for only some rows; it gives once, few, many or a size class.

V gene: TRBV5-1; D gene: NA; J gene: TRBJ2-1; clone size: NA; CDR3 protein: CASKKEELGAYNEQFF; CDR3 DNA: TGCGCCAGCAAGAAAGAGGAACTAGGAGCCTACAATGAGCAGTTCTTC
V gene: TRBV7-8; D gene: TRBD2; J gene: TRBJ2-3; clone size: NA; CDR3 protein: CASSLRLAGSTDTQYF; CDR3 DNA: TGTGCCAGCAGCCTCAGACTAGCGGGGAGCACAGATACGCAGTATTTT
V gene: TRBV5-1; D gene: TRBD1; J gene: TRBJ1-2; clone size: NA; CDR3 protein: CASSYGTGFRPYGYTF; CDR3 DNA: TGCGCCAGCAGCTACGGGACAGGGTTCCGTCCCTATGGCTACACCTTC
V gene: TRBV28; D gene: NA; J gene: TRBJ1-1; clone size: NA; CDR3 protein: CASSTEVEAFF; CDR3 DNA: TGTGCCAGCAGTACTGAAGTAGAAGCTTTCTTT
V gene: TRBV5-1; D gene: TRBD1; J gene: TRBJ2-1; clone size: NA; CDR3 protein: CASRHPGTGDNEQFF; CDR3 DNA: TGCGCCAGCAGACACCCCGGGACAGGCGACAATGAGCAGTTCTTC
V gene: TRBV7-4; D gene: NA; J gene: TRBJ2-5; clone size: NA; CDR3 protein: CAIIPPTKETQYF; CDR3 DNA: TGTGCCATCATCCCCCCTACCAAAGAGACCCAGTACTTC
V gene: TRBV13; D gene: NA; J gene: TRBJ2-7; clone size: once; CDR3 protein: CASSPTPAYEQYF; CDR3 DNA: TGTGCCAGCAGCCCCACTCCGGCCTACGAGCAGTACTTC
V gene: TRBV7-3; D gene: NA; J gene: TRBJ1-1; clone size: NA; CDR3 protein: CASSVTMNTEAFF; CDR3 DNA: TGTGCCAGCAGCGTCACTATGAACACTGAAGCTTTCTTT
V gene: TRBV11-2; D gene: NA; J gene: TRBJ2-2; clone size: once; CDR3 protein: CASSFGTVTGELFF; CDR3 DNA: TGTGCCAGCAGCTTCGGGACTGTTACCGGGGAGCTGTTTTTT
V gene: TRBV4-3; D gene: NA; J gene: TRBJ1-3; clone size: once; CDR3 protein: CASSQDREVSGNTIYF; CDR3 DNA: TGCGCCAGCAGCCAAGATCGGGAGGTCTCTGGAAACACCATATATTTT
V gene: TRBV4-3; D gene: TRBD2; J gene: TRBJ2-3; clone size: NA; CDR3 protein: CASSQDRLAGGPDTQYF; CDR3 DNA: TGCGCCAGCAGCCAAGATAGGCTAGCGGGGGGGCCAGATACGCAGTATTTT
V gene: TRBV11-2; D gene: NA; J gene: TRBJ1-5; clone size: NA; CDR3 protein: CASSLTRGRNQPQHF; CDR3 DNA: TGTGCCAGCAGCTTAACCAGGGGTCGCAATCAGCCCCAGCATTTT